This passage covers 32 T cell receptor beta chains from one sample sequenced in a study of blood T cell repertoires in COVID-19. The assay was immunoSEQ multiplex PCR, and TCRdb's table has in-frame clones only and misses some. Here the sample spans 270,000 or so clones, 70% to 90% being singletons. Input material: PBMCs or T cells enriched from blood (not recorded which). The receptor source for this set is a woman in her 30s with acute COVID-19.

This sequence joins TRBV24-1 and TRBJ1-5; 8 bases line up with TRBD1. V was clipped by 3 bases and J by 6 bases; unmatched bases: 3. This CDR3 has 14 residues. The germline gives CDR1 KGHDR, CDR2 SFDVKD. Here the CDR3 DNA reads TGTGCCACCAGTGATGAGACAGGGGTTCAGCCCCAGCATTTT. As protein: CATSDETGVQPQHF.

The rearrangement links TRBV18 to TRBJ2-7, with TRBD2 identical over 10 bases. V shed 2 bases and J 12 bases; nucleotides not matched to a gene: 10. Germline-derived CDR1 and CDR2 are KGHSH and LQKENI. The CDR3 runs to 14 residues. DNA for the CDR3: TGTGCCAGCTCACCAGGGCTAGCGGGAGTAGGCCCGTACTTC. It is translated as CASSPGLAGVGPYF.

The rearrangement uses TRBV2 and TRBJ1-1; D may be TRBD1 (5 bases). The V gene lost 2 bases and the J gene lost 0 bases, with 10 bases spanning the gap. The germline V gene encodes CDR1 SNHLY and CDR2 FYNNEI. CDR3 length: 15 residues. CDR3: CASSEQGPMNTEAFF. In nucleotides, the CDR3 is TGTGCCAGCAGTGAACAGGGTCCCATGAACACTGAAGCTTTCTTT. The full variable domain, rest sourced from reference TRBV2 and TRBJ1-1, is EPEVTQTPSHQVTQMGQEVILRCVPISNHLYFYWYRQILGQKVEFLVSFYNNEISEKSEIFDDQFSVERPDGSNFTLKIRSTKLEDSAMYFCASSEQGPMNTEAFFGQGTRLTVV.

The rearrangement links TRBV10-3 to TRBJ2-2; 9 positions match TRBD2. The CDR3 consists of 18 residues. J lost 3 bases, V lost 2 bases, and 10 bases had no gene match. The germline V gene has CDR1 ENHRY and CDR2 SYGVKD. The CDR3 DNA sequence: TGTGCCATCAGTGAGCCCTCGGGAGGCGGGAGGGACACCGGGGAGCTGTTTTTT. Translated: CAISEPSGGGRDTGELFF.

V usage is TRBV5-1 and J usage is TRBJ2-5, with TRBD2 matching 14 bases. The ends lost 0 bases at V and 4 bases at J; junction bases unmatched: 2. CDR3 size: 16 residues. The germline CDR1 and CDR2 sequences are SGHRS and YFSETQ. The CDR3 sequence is CASSLAGTSGGETQYF. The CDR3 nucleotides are TGCGCCAGCAGCTTGGCCGGGACTAGCGGGGGAGAGACCCAGTACTTC.

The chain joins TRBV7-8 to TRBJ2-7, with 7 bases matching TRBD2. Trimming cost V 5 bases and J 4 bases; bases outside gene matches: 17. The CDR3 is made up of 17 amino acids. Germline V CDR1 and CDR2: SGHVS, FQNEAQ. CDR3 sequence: CASSPMGVGGSFYEQYF. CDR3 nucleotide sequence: TGTGCCAGCAGCCCCATGGGGGTGGGCGGGAGCTTTTACGAGCAGTACTTC.

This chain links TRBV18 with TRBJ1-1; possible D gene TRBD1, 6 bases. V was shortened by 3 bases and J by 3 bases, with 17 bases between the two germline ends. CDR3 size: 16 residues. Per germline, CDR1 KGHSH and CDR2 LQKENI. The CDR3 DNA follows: TGTGCCAGCTCACCGTTCTCCAGGGGATGGGACACTGAAGCTTTCTTT. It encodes CASSPFSRGWDTEAFF.

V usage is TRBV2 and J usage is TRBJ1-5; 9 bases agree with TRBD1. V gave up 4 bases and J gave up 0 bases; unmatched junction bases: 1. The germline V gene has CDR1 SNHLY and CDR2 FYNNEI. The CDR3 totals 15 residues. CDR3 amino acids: CASSGTGDSNQPQHF. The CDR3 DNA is TGTGCCAGCAGTGGGACAGGGGATAGCAATCAGCCCCAGCATTTT.

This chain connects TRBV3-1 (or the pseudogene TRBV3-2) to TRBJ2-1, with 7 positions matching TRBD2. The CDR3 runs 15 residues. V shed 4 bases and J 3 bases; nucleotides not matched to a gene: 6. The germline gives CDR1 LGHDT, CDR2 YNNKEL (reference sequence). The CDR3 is CASSRGSGHYNEQFF. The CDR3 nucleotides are TGTGCCAGCAGCCGCGGGAGCGGTCACTACAATGAGCAGTTCTTC.

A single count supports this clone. The DNA of the CDR3 is TGTGCCAGTACCTCCAGGGGGCCCGACCATCAGCCCCAGCATTTT. Translating gives CASTSRGPDHQPQHF. The genes are TRBV19 and TRBJ1-5; 8 nucleotides agree with TRBD1. This CDR3 spans 15 amino acids. From germline, CDR1 is LNHDA and CDR2 SQIVND (reference sequence). Trimming cost V 7 bases and J 5 bases; bases outside gene matches: 10.

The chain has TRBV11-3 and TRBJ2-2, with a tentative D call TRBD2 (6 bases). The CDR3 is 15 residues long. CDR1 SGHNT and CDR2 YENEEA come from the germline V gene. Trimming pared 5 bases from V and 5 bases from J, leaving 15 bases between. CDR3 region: CASSAGTFGTGELFF. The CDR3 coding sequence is TGTGCCAGCAGCGCCGGGACTTTTGGAACCGGGGAGCTGTTTTTT.

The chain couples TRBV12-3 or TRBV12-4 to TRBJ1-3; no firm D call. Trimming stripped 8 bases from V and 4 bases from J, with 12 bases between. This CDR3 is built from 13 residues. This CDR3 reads CASGPFRGNTIYF. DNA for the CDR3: TGTGCCAGCGGGCCGTTTCGCGGAAACACCATATATTTT.

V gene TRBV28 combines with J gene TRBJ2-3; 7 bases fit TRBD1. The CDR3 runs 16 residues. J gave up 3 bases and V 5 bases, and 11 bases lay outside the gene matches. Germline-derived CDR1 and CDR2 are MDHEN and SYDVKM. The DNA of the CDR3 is TGTGCCAGCAGTGATCGGGACAGAGGGAATACAGATACGCAGTATTTT. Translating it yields CASSDRDRGNTDTQYF.

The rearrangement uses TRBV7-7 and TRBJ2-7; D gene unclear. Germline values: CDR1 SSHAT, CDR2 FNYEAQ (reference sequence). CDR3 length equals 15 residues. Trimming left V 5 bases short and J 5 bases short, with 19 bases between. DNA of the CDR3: TGTGCCAGCAGCCCGATTCCGAGTAGAAACGACGAGCAGTACTTC. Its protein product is CASSPIPSRNDEQYF.

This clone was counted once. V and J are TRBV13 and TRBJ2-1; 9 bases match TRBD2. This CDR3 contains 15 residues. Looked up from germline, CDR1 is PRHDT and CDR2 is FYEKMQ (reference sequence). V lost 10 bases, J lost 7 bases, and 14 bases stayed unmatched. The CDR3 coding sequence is TGTGCCAATTCGATTACAATTAGCGGGAGTAATGAGCAGTTCTTC. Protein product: CANSITISGSNEQFF.

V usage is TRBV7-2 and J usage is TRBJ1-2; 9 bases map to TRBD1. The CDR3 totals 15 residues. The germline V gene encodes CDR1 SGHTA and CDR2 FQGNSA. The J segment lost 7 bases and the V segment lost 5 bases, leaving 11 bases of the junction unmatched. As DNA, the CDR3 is TGTGCCAGCAGCACAGACAGGGGGATCTTTGCTGGCTACACCTTC. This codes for CASSTDRGIFAGYTF.

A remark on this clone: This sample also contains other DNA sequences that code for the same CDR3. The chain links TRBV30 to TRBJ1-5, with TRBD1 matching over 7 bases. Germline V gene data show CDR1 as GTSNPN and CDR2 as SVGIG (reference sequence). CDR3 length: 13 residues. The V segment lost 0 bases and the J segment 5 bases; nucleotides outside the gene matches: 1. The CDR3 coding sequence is TGTGCCTGGAGTGTCCAGGGGGATCAGCCCCAGCATTTT. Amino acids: CAWSVQGDQPQHF. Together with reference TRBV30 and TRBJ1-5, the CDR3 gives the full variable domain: SQTIHQWPATLVQPVGSPLSLECTVEGTSNPNLYWYRQAAGRGLQLLFYSVGIGQISSEVPQNLSASRPQDRQFILSSKKLLLSDSGFYLCAWSVQGDQPQHFGDGTRLSIL.

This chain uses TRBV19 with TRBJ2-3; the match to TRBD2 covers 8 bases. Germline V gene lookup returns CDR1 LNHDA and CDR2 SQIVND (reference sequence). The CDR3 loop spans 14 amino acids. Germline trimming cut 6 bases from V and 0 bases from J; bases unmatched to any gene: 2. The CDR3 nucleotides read TGTGCCAGTAGAACTAGCGGAAGCACAGATACGCAGTATTTT. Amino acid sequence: CASRTSGSTDTQYF.

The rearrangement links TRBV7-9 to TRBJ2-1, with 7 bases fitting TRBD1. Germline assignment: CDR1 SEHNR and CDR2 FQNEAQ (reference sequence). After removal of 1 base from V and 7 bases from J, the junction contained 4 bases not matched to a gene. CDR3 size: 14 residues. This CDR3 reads CASSLEGASNEQFF. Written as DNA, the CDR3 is TGTGCCAGCAGCTTAGAGGGGGCAAGTAATGAGCAGTTCTTC.

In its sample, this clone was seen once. CDR3 region: CASSYSSGQGSYEQYF. The CDR3 DNA reads TGTGCCAGCAGTTACTCGAGCGGACAGGGCTCGTACGAGCAGTACTTC. This chain connects TRBV6-2 or TRBV6-3 to TRBJ2-7; 8 nucleotides align to TRBD1. The CDR3 is made up of 16 amino acids. The V segment lost 0 bases and the J segment 4 bases; nucleotides outside the gene matches: 8. CDR1 is MNHEY and CDR2 is SVGEGT in the germline V gene.

The CDR3 DNA follows: TGTGCCAGCTCACCACCTGGGACAGGGGAAAAACTGTTTTTT. Protein: CASSPPGTGEKLFF. The chain combines TRBV18 with TRBJ1-4; TRBD1 agrees at 9 bases. The CDR3 is 14 residues long. V shed 0 bases and J 8 bases; nucleotides not matched to a gene: 1. Germline V CDR1 and CDR2: KGHSH, LQKENI.

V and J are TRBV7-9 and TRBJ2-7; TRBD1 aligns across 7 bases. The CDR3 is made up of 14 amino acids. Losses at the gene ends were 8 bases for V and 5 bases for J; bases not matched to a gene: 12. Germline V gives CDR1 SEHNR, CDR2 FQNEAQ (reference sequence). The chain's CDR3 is CASSRGTANDEQYF. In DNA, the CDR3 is TGTGCCAGCTCCAGGGGGACAGCTAACGACGAGCAGTACTTC.

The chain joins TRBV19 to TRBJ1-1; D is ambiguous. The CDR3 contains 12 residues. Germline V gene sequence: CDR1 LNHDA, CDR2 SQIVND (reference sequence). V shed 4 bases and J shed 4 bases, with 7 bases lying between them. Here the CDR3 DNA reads TGTGCCAGTAGTAGACTTGCCACTGAAGCTTTCTTT. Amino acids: CASSRLATEAFF.

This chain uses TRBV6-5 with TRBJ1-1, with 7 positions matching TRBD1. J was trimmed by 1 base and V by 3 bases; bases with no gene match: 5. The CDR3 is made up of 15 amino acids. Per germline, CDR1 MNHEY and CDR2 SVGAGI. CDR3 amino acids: CASSYSGQRNTEAFF. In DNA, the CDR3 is TGTGCCAGCAGTTATTCGGGACAGAGGAACACTGAAGCTTTCTTT.

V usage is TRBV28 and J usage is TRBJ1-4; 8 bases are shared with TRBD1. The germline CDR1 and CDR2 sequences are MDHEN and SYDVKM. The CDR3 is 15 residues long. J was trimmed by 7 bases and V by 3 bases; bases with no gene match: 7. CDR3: CASSFVVRGREKLFF. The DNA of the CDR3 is TGTGCCAGCAGTTTTGTCGTCAGGGGGCGTGAAAAACTGTTTTTT.

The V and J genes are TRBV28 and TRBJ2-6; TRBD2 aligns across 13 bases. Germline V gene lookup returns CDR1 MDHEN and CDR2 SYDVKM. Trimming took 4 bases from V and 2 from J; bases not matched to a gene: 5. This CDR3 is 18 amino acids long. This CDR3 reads CASSSGLAGVPGANVLTF. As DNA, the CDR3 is TGTGCCAGCAGTTCAGGACTAGCGGGAGTACCTGGGGCCAACGTCCTGACTTTC.

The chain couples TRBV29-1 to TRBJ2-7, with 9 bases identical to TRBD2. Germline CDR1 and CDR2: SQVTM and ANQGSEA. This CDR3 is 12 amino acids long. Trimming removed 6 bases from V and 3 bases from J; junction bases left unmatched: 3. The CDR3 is CSVLAGRYEQYF. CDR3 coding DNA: TGCAGCGTCCTAGCGGGACGCTACGAGCAGTACTTC.

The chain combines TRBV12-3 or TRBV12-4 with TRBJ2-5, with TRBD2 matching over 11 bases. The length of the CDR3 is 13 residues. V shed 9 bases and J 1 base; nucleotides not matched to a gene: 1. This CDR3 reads CASLAGGQETQYF. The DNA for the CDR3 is TGTGCCAGTCTAGCGGGGGGCCAAGAGACCCAGTACTTC.

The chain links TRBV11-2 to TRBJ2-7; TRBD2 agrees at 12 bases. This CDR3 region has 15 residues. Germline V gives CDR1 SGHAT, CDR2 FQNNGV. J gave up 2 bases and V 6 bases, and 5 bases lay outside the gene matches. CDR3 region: CASRPGLAGTYEQYF. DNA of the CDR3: TGTGCCAGCAGGCCTGGACTAGCGGGAACCTACGAGCAGTACTTC.

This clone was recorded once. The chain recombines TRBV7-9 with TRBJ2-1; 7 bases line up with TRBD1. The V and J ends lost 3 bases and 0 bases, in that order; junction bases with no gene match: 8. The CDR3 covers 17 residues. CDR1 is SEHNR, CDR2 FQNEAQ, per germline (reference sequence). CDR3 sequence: CASSFPDRASSYNEQFF. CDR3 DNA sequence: TGTGCCAGCAGCTTTCCCGACAGGGCGAGCTCCTACAATGAGCAGTTCTTC.

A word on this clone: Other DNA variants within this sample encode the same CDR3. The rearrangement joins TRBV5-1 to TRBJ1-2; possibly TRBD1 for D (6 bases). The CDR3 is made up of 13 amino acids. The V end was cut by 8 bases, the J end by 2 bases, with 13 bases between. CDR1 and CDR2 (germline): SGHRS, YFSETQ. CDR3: CASSQGQNYGYTF. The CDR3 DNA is TGCGCCAGTAGCCAAGGACAGAACTATGGCTACACCTTC.

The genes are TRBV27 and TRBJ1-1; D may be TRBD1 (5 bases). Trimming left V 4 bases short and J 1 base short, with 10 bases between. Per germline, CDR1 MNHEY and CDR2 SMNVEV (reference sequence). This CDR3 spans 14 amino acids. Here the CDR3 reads CASSYQGTNTEAFF. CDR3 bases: TGTGCCAGCAGTTACCAGGGAACGAACACTGAAGCTTTCTTT.